Included here is one TCR beta chain sequence, with context. No antigen is known for it. The TRB cDNA libraries were prepared by 5' RACE with UMI labels. TCRdb re-analyzed the 5' RACE reads; it lists each CDR3 protein once, without DNA. Its listing shows around 65,000 distinct CDR3 sequences. The source of the sample is a study of CXCR3-negative and CXCR3-positive naive CD8 T cells. General study findings and limits: Researchers reported similar TRBV-TRBJ usage in naive CXCR3-negative and CXCR3-positive cells, though memory differed. The TRB CDR3s that CXCR3-positive naive cells carried were more hydrophobic than those of CXCR3-negative naive cells.

The CDR3 is 17 amino acids. Naive CD8+ T cells displayed a CD45RO-CCR7+CD27+CD95- phenotype. V usage is TRBV12-3 or TRBV12-4 and J usage is TRBJ2-6. Sequencing was performed on naive CXCR3+ CD8+ T cells from blood. As for subset: CD45RO-CCR7+CD27+CD95- naive CD8+ T cells expressing CXCR3 (TNR3+). This receptor was identified in a human donor in good health. Some clones in this sample may be carry-over from other donors' samples. Here the CDR3 reads CASSPEPQVAGANVLTF.